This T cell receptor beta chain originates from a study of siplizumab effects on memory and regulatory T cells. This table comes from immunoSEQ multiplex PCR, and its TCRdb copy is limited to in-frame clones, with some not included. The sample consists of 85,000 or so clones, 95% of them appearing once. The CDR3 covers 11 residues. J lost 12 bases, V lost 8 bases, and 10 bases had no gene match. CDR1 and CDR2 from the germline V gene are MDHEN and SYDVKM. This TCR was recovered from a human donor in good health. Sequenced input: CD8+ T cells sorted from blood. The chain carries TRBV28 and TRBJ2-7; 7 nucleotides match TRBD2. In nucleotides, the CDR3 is TGTGCCAGCGGCTTTGGTACGGGGGGGTACTTC. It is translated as CASGFGTGGYF.